These 29 T cell receptor beta chains were all obtained from the same sample, sequenced in a study of regulatory T cells in long-lasting Graves disease. Time point here: newly diagnosed GD, antithyroid drugs for less than 3 months. With RNA extracted from PBMCs as input, the TCR library was made. For TCR beta, libraries came from iRepertoire HTBI primers and Arm-PCR of CDR3 regions. Using its own MiXCR run on the multiplex PCR reads, TCRdb lists one record per CDR3 protein. The sample records about 620,000 distinct CDR3 sequences, approximately 15% being singletons. The sample also formed part of further work on T cells in Graves' hyperthyroidism and ophthalmopathy.

The source material was peripheral blood mononuclear cells (PBMCs), sampled at new diagnosis, from a patient treated with antithyroid drugs. All receptors derive from a woman aged 25 to 39 with Graves disease.

The table lists this clonotype with a few counts. The J gene is TRBJ2-7, the V gene TRBV7-2; 7 bases map to TRBD2. Germline V gene sequence: CDR1 SGHTA, CDR2 FQGNSA. The junction had 11 bases not matched to a gene; V was cut back by 3 bases and J by 0 bases. This CDR3 region has 17 residues. CDR3 region: CASSLGLGRESSYEQYF. CDR3 coding DNA: TGTGCCAGCAGCTTGGGTTTAGGGCGGGAGAGCTCCTACGAGCAGTACTTC. Looking up the rest from reference TRBV7-2 and TRBJ2-7 gives the full variable domain: GAGVSQSPSNKVTEKGKDVELRCDPISGHTALYWYRQSLGQGLEFLIYFQGNSAPDKSGLPSDRFSAERTGGSVSTLTIQRTQQEDSAVYLCASSLGLGRESSYEQYFGPGTRLTVT.

This clonotype has at least ten counts. V is TRBV7-9 and J is TRBJ1-4; D is unresolved. The V end lost 11 bases, the J end lost 6 bases, and 10 bases lay between the germline ends. This CDR3 region has 11 residues. Germline V gene lookup returns CDR1 SEHNR and CDR2 FQNEAQ (reference sequence). The CDR3 loop is CAGDGYEKLFF. In nucleotides, the CDR3 is TGTGCCGGCGACGGTTATGAAAAACTGTTTTTT.

The table lists this clonotype with many counts. The V and J genes are TRBV28 and TRBJ1-4; the D is unclear. V shed 4 bases and J shed 7 bases, with 13 bases lying between them. Germline V CDR1 and CDR2: MDHEN, SYDVKM. The CDR3 contains 14 residues. CDR3 DNA sequence: TGTGCCAGCAGTTCGGGGAACGAGGCTGAAAAACTGTTTTTT. Translating gives CASSSGNEAEKLFF.

This clonotype was detected only a few times. The chain joins TRBV5-1 to TRBJ1-3; maybe TRBD1 (5 bases). The CDR3 is 14 residues long. CDR1 and CDR2 (germline): SGHRS, YFSETQ. Trimming removed 4 bases from V and 3 bases from J, with 11 bases in between. The CDR3 coding sequence is TGCGCCAGCAGCCCCGACAGTTTTGGAAACACCATATATTTT. This translates into CASSPDSFGNTIYF.

A few counts support this clonotype. The CDR3 DNA reads as TGTGCCATCAGGCAGGGGCCTGGGGACGAGCAGTACTTC. Its protein product is CAIRQGPGDEQYF. The chain is built from TRBV10-3 and TRBJ2-7, with D maybe TRBD1 (6 bases). The length of the CDR3 is 13 residues. V lost 6 bases and J 5 bases, leaving 14 bases between the germline ends. Germline loops: CDR1 ENHRY, CDR2 SYGVKD.

This clonotype was seen only a few times. The rearrangement uses TRBV30 and TRBJ2-7, with 8 bases that match TRBD2. Germline V CDR1 and CDR2: GTSNPN, SVGIG (reference sequence). The trim removed 1 base at V and 3 bases at J, leaving 8 bases unmatched. This CDR3 is built from 15 residues. This chain's CDR3 is CAWSGTGTRRYEQYF. Here the CDR3 DNA reads TGTGCCTGGAGTGGTACCGGGACTAGGCGCTACGAGCAGTACTTC.

The chain employs TRBV24-1 and TRBJ2-1, with TRBD1 identical over 8 bases. The CDR3 contains 16 residues. Germline-derived CDR1 and CDR2 are KGHDR and SFDVKD. With V trimmed by 4 bases and J by 3 bases, 7 bases remained unmatched. For the CDR3, the DNA is TGTGCCACCAGTGACCCGTCAGGGGGCATCTACAATGAGCAGTTCTTC. Amino acids: CATSDPSGGIYNEQFF.

The rearrangement links TRBV5-6 to TRBJ2-3; TRBD2 matches at 7 bases. Germline-derived CDR1 and CDR2 are SGHDT and YYEEEE. V was pared by 1 base and J by 3 bases, with 11 bases of the junction left unmatched. This CDR3 spans 17 amino acids. CDR3 amino acids: CASSLMTSSPMTDTQYF. CDR3 sequence (DNA): TGTGCCAGCAGCTTGATGACTAGCTCTCCTATGACAGATACGCAGTATTTT.

This clonotype occurred many times. This chain connects TRBV28 to TRBJ1-2, with 8 nucleotides matching TRBD1. Looked up from germline, CDR1 is MDHEN and CDR2 is SYDVKM. The V segment lost 4 bases and the J segment 2 bases; nucleotides outside the gene matches: 3. This CDR3 has 14 residues. The CDR3 DNA reads as TGTGCCAGCAGTTCCAACAGGGGGAACTATGGCTACACCTTC. This sequence encodes CASSSNRGNYGYTF.

This clonotype was seen only a few times. The gene calls are TRBV20-1 and TRBJ2-5; 14 bases fit TRBD2. The J segment lost 5 bases and the V segment lost 3 bases, leaving 8 bases of the junction unmatched. CDR1 and CDR2 (germline): DFQATT, SNEGSKA (reference sequence). The CDR3 spans 16 residues. CDR3 sequence: CSARSRLAGGVETQYF. The DNA for the CDR3 is TGCAGTGCTAGGAGTCGACTAGCGGGAGGGGTGGAGACCCAGTACTTC.

The chain combines TRBV9 with TRBJ2-3; possible D gene TRBD2, 5 bases. Germline V gene data show CDR1 as SGDLS and CDR2 as YYNGEE. V gave up 3 bases and J gave up 7 bases, with 12 bases separating them. This CDR3 is 13 amino acids long. In DNA, the CDR3 is TGTGCCAGCAGCGCGGAGGACGGGTATACGCAGTATTTT. Amino acid sequence: CASSAEDGYTQYF.

This clonotype appeared once. Given a far larger clone just one base away, this is likely a sequencing read error. The V gene is TRBV7-2, the J gene TRBJ1-2; D is unresolved. CDR1 is SGHTA, CDR2 FQGNSA, per germline. The CDR3 contains 12 residues. This CDR3 is CASNLDGYGYTF. The CDR3 DNA reads as TGTGCCAGCAACTTAGATGGGTATGGCTACACCTTC. Supplemented by reference TRBV7-2 and TRBJ1-2, the full variable domain reads GAGVSQSPSNKVTEKGKDVELRCDPISGHTALYWYRQSLGQGLEFLIYFQGNSAPDKSGLPSDRFSAERTGGSVSTLTIQRTQQEDSAVYLCASNLDGYGYTFGSGTRLTVV.

This clonotype was found a few times. V is TRBV7-3 and J is TRBJ1-1, with 10 bases fitting TRBD1. This CDR3 contains 15 residues. Germline V gene sequence: CDR1 SGHTA, CDR2 FQGTGA. V gave up 6 bases and J gave up 6 bases; unmatched junction bases: 10. The CDR3 DNA reads TGTGCCAGCAGGTCAGGACGAGGGACAGGGGCTGAAGCTTTCTTT. This gives the protein CASRSGRGTGAEAFF.

This clonotype appeared many times. CDR3 sequence: CASSRTGKNEKLFF. The CDR3 DNA is TGTGCCAGCAGCCGGACAGGGAAGAATGAAAAACTGTTTTTT. The chain has TRBV28 and TRBJ1-4, with TRBD1 matching 8 bases. The germline V gene encodes CDR1 MDHEN and CDR2 SYDVKM. The CDR3 contains 14 residues. Unmatched junction bases numbered 5, after V lost 6 bases and J lost 5 bases.

The chain has TRBV6-5 and TRBJ1-3; D is possibly TRBD1 (5 bases). This CDR3 region has 16 residues. The ends were cut back, 0 bases at V and 0 bases at J, with 9 bases in the middle. Looked up from germline, CDR1 is MNHEY and CDR2 is SVGAGI. The CDR3 DNA follows: TGTGCCAGCAGTTACTCCCAGGGTAGCTCTGGAAACACCATATATTTT. Translated: CASSYSQGSSGNTIYF.

This clonotype was seen at least ten times. This rearrangement joins TRBV7-9 to TRBJ2-1; D ambiguous. V was cut by 1 base and J by 0 bases, with 10 bases left in between. In germline, CDR1 is SEHNR, CDR2 FQNEAQ (reference sequence). The CDR3 contains 16 residues. CDR3 bases: TGTGCCAGCAGCTTAGATACTCACAGCTCCTACAATGAGCAGTTCTTC. It codes for CASSLDTHSSYNEQFF.

The rearrangement joins TRBV7-6 to TRBJ2-1, with TRBD1 matching 7 bases. CDR3 length: 13 amino acids. The germline V gene encodes CDR1 SGHVS and CDR2 FNYEAQ. The V and J ends lost 0 bases and 10 bases, in that order; junction bases with no gene match: 3. This CDR3 is CASSLASGGEQFF. CDR3 in DNA: TGTGCCAGCAGCTTAGCCTCAGGGGGAGAGCAGTTCTTC.

This clonotype has only a few counts. This chain links TRBV6-2 or TRBV6-3 with TRBJ2-5, with TRBD1 identical over 10 bases. This CDR3 is 13 amino acids long. With 6 bases clipped from V and 5 bases from J, the junction kept 3 bases outside the gene matches. CDR1 is MNHEY, CDR2 SVGEGT, per germline. The CDR3 bases are TGTGCCAGCAGGACAGGGGGCCTGGAGACCCAGTACTTC. Translating gives CASRTGGLETQYF.

At least ten counts were recorded for this clonotype. DNA for the CDR3: TGTGCCAGCAGTTTCGATCTAGGCGCCTCCTACGAGCAGTACTTC. Encoded protein: CASSFDLGASYEQYF. This chain links TRBV28 with TRBJ2-7; the D is unclear. From germline, CDR1 is MDHEN and CDR2 SYDVKM. V gave up 3 bases and J gave up 0 bases, with 12 bases separating them. The CDR3 contains 15 residues. Based on the CDR3 plus reference TRBV28 and TRBJ2-7, the full variable domain is DVKVTQSSRYLVKRTGEKVFLECVQDMDHENMFWYRQDPGLGLRLIYFSYDVKMKEKGDIPEGYSVSREKKERFSLILESASTNQTSMYLCASSFDLGASYEQYFGPGTRLTVT.

The chain recombines TRBV11-2 with TRBJ2-6, with 8 bases that match TRBD1. Germline V gene lookup returns CDR1 SGHAT and CDR2 FQNNGV. The CDR3 contains 15 residues. Trimming took 4 bases from V and 3 from J; bases not matched to a gene: 2. CDR3 residues: CASSSTGVGANVLTF. The DNA for the CDR3 is TGTGCCAGCAGCTCGACAGGGGTTGGGGCCAACGTCCTGACTTTC.

This clonotype has at least ten counts. The chain carries TRBV3-1 and TRBJ2-1; perhaps TRBD2 as D (6 bases). The germline gives CDR1 LGHDT, CDR2 YNNKEL (reference sequence). V lost 3 bases to trimming and J lost 0 bases, with 12 bases between them. This CDR3 is 16 amino acids long. Here the CDR3 DNA reads TGTGCCAGCAGCCACATCGGGAGTAGCTCCTACAATGAGCAGTTCTTC. It is translated as CASSHIGSSSYNEQFF.

V is TRBV2 and J is TRBJ2-7; D gene unclear. This CDR3 has 16 residues. CDR1 is SNHLY, CDR2 FYNNEI, per germline. V lost 5 bases, J lost 5 bases, and 22 bases lay in between. This CDR3 reads CASSPPRQTIRNEQYF. The CDR3 bases are TGTGCCAGCAGTCCCCCCCGGCAGACCATTCGGAACGAGCAGTACTTC.

This clonotype was counted ten times or more. The chain recombines TRBV19 with TRBJ2-7; tentatively, D is TRBD1 or TRBD2 (6 bases each). The CDR3 totals 13 residues. Germline-derived CDR1 and CDR2 are LNHDA and SQIVND (reference sequence). V lost 6 bases and J lost 3, with 12 bases in between. The CDR3 loop is CASRRDTDYEQYF. DNA for the CDR3: TGTGCCAGTAGGCGGGACACGGACTACGAGCAGTACTTC.

Ten or more counts support this clonotype. The CDR3 loop reads CASSTRLAGGETQYF. CDR3 nucleotides: TGTGCCAGCAGCACCCGACTAGCGGGGGGGGAGACCCAGTACTTC. J is TRBJ2-5 and V is TRBV7-2, with TRBD2 matching 14 bases. Germline loops: CDR1 SGHTA, CDR2 FQGNSA. The CDR3 loop spans 15 amino acids. The V segment lost 5 bases and the J segment 5 bases; nucleotides outside the gene matches: 4.

The chain uses TRBV3-1 and TRBJ2-1, with 8 bases matching TRBD2. Looked up from germline, CDR1 is LGHDT and CDR2 is YNNKEL (reference sequence). There are 16 residues in the CDR3. V was pared by 0 bases and J by 7 bases, with 8 bases of the junction left unmatched. The CDR3: CASSQDSAGGYNEQFF. CDR3 sequence (DNA): TGTGCCAGCAGCCAAGATTCCGCGGGAGGTTATAATGAGCAGTTCTTC.

The V call is TRBV7-9, the J call TRBJ2-3; 8 bases are a match to TRBD2. The CDR3 is 16 amino acids. J was trimmed by 1 base and V by 1 base; bases with no gene match: 4. From germline, CDR1 is SEHNR and CDR2 FQNEAQ (reference sequence). CDR3 DNA sequence: TGTGCCAGCAGCTTAGGAGTGACTAGCGGCACAGATACGCAGTATTTT. Protein product: CASSLGVTSGTDTQYF.

V and J are TRBV28 and TRBJ1-1; TRBD1 matches at 7 bases. The CDR3 is 13 amino acids. Trimming cost V 9 bases and J 1 base; bases outside gene matches: 5. Germline assignment: CDR1 MDHEN and CDR2 SYDVKM. This CDR3 is CASRWTGNTEAFF. The CDR3 DNA reads TGTGCCAGTCGATGGACAGGGAACACTGAAGCTTTCTTT.

At least ten counts were recorded for this clonotype. The CDR3 DNA sequence: TGTGCCAGCAGCTTAGGGGCGGGCAATGAGCAGTTCTTC. This codes for CASSLGAGNEQFF. V and J are TRBV7-9 and TRBJ2-1; D perhaps matches TRBD2 (5 bases). CDR3 length equals 13 residues. The germline gives CDR1 SEHNR, CDR2 FQNEAQ (reference sequence). V gave up 1 base and J gave up 6 bases, with 7 bases separating them.

Many counts were recorded for this clonotype. The chain combines TRBV6-1 with TRBJ2-1; D possibly uses TRBD1 or TRBD2 (5 bases each). This CDR3 has 14 residues. Germline assignment: CDR1 MNHNS and CDR2 SASEGT. The V and J ends lost 6 bases and 9 bases respectively, with 18 bases between them. Here the CDR3 reads CASSWAGTLFEQFF. The CDR3 bases are TGTGCCAGCAGCTGGGCAGGGACCTTATTTGAGCAGTTCTTC.